This T cell receptor beta chain stems from a study of CXCR3-negative and CXCR3-positive naive CD8 T cells. The CDR3 is 14 amino acids. The germline gives CDR1 SEHNR, CDR2 FQNEAQ (reference sequence). All TRB cDNA libraries came from 5' RACE performed with UMI labels. TCRdb reworked the 5' RACE reads into one entry per CDR3 protein, no DNA. The listing contains tens of thousands of distinct CDR3 sequences. The origin of this receptor is a human donor in good health. Some clones in this sample may be carry-over from other donors' samples. The sequenced sample was naive CXCR3- CD8+ T cells from blood. Subset here: CD45RO-CCR7+CD27+CD95- naive CD8+ T cells lacking CXCR3 (TNR3-). The chain is built from TRBV7-9 and TRBJ1-2. The chain's CDR3 is CASSWGTVNYGYTF. The variable domain in full, completed from reference TRBV7-9 and TRBJ1-2, reads DTGVSQNPRHKITKRGQNVTFRCDPISEHNRLYWYRQTLGQGPEFLTYFQNEAQLEKSRLLSDRFSAERPKGSFSTLEIQRTEQGDSAMYLCASSWGTVNYGYTFGSGTRLTVV.